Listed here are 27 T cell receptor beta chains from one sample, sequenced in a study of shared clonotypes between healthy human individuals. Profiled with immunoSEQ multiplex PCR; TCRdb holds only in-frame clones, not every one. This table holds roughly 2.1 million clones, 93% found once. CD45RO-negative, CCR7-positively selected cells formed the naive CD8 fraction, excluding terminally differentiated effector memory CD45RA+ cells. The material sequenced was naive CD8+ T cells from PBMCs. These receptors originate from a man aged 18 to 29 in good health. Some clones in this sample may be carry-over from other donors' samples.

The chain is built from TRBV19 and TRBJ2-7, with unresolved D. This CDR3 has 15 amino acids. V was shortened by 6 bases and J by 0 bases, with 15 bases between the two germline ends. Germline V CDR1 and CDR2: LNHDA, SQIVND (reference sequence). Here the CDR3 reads CASSAPGRFSYEQYF. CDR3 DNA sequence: TGTGCCAGTAGCGCACCCGGACGGTTCTCCTACGAGCAGTACTTC. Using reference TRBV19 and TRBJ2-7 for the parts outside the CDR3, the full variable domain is DGGITQSPKYLFRKEGQNVTLSCEQNLNHDAMYWYRQDPGQGLRLIYYSQIVNDFQKGDIAEGYSVSREKKESFPLTVTSAQKNPTAFYLCASSAPGRFSYEQYFGPGTRLTVT.

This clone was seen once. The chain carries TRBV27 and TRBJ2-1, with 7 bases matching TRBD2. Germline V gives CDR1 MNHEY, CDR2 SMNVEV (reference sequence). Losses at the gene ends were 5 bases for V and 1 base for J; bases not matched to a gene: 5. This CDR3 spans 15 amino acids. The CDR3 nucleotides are TGTGCCAGCAGTCGCGGGAGTCTGTCCTACAATGAGCAGTTCTTC. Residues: CASSRGSLSYNEQFF.

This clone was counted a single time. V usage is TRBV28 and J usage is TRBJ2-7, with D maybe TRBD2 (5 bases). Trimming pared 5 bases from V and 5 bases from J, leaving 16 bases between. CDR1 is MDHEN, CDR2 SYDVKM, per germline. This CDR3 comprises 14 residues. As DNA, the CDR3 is TGTGCCAGCAGTACAATCAGGACTTACGACGAGCAGTACTTC. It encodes CASSTIRTYDEQYF.

CDR3 loop: CASSIGRDTYYNEQFF. The DNA for the CDR3 is TGTGCCAGTAGTATAGGTCGGGACACGTATTACAATGAGCAGTTCTTC. V usage is TRBV19 and J usage is TRBJ2-1; the D gene is possibly TRBD1 (6 bases). CDR1 and CDR2 from the germline V gene are LNHDA and SQIVND (reference sequence). There are 16 residues in the CDR3. V was pared by 1 base and J by 4 bases, with 14 bases between.

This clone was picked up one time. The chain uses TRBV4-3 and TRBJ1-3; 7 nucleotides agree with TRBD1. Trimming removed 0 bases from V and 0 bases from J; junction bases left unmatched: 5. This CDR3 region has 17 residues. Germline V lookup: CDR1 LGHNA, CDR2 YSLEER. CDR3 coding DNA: TGCGCCAGCAGCCAAGAAGAGTCAGGGGGCTCTGGAAACACCATATATTTT. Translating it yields CASSQEESGGSGNTIYF.

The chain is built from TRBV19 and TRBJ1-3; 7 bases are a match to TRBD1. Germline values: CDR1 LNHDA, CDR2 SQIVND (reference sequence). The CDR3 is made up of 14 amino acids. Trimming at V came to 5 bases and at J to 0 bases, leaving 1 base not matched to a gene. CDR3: CASSYRGSGNTIYF. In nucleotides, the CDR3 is TGTGCCAGTAGTTACAGGGGCTCTGGAAACACCATATATTTT.

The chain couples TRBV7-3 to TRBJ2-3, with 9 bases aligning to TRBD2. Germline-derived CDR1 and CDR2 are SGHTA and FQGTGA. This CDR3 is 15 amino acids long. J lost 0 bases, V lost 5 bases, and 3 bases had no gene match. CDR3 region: CASSILAGSTDTQYF. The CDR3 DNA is TGTGCCAGCAGCATCCTAGCGGGAAGCACAGATACGCAGTATTTT.

CDR3: CASSIVSGRFDEQFF. As DNA, the CDR3 is TGTGCCAGTAGTATAGTCAGCGGGAGGTTCGATGAGCAGTTCTTC. This chain connects TRBV19 to TRBJ2-1; 9 nucleotides align to TRBD2. The V gene end was trimmed by 1 base and the J gene end by 8 bases; junction bases not matched to a gene: 6. The V gene's germline CDR1 is LNHDA and CDR2 SQIVND (reference sequence). This CDR3 is built from 15 residues.

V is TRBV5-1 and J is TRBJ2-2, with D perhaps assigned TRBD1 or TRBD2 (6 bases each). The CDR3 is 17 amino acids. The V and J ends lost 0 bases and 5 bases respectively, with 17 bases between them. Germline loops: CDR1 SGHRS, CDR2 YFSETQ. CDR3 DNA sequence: TGCGCCAGCAGCTTGGATGGAGGGGGGAGTCTAACCGGGGAGCTGTTTTTT. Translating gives CASSLDGGGSLTGELFF.

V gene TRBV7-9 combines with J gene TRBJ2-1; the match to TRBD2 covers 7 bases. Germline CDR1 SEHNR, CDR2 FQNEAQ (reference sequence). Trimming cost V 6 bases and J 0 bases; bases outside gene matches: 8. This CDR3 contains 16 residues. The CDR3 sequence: CASRPPSGNSYNEQFF. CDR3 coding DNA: TGTGCCAGCAGACCCCCTAGCGGAAACTCCTACAATGAGCAGTTCTTC.

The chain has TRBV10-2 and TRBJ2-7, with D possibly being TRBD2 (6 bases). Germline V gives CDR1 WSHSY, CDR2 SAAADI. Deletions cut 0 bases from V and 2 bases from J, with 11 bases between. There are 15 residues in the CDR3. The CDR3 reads CASSESTSRPYEQYF. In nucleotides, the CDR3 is TGCGCCAGCAGTGAGTCGACTAGTAGGCCCTACGAGCAGTACTTC.

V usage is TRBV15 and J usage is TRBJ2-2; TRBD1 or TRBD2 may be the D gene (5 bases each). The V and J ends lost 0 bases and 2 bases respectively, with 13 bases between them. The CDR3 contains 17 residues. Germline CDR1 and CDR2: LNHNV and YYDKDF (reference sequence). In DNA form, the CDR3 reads TGTGCCACCAGCAGAGATTGGTCCGGGACCAACACCGGGGAGCTGTTTTTT. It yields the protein CATSRDWSGTNTGELFF. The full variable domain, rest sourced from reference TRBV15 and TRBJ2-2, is DAMVIQNPRYQVTQFGKPVTLSCSQTLNHNVMYWYQQKSSQAPKLLFHYYDKDFNNEADTPDNFQSRRPNTSFCFLDIRSPGLGDTAMYLCATSRDWSGTNTGELFFGEGSRLTVL.

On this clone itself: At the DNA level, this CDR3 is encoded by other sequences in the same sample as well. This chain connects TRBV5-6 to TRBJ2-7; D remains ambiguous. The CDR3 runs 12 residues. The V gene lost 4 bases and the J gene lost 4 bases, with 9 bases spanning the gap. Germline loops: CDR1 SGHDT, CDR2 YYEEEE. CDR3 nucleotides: TGTGCCAGCAGCCTTCTCGGGTACGAGCAGTACTTC. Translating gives CASSLLGYEQYF.

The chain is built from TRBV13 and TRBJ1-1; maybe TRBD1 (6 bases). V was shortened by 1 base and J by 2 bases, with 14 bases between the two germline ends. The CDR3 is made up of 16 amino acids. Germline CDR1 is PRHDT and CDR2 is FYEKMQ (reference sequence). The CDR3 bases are TGTGCCAGCAGCTTAGACGGGACAACCCTCAACACTGAAGCTTTCTTT. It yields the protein CASSLDGTTLNTEAFF. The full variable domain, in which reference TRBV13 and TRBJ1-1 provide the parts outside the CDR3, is AAGVIQSPRHLIKEKRETATLKCYPIPRHDTVYWYQQGPGQDPQFLISFYEKMQSDKGSIPDRFSAQQFSDYHSELNMSSLELGDSALYFCASSLDGTTLNTEAFFGQGTRLTVV.

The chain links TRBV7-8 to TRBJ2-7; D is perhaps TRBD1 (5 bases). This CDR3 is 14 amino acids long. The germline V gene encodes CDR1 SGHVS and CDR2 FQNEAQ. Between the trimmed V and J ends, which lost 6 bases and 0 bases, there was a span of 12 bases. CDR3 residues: CASSSVQGSYEQYF. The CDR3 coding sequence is TGTGCCAGCAGTTCGGTCCAGGGCTCCTACGAGCAGTACTTC. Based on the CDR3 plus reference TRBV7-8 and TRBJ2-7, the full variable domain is GAGVSQSPRYKVAKRGQDVALRCDPISGHVSLFWYQQALGQGPEFLTYFQNEAQLDKSGLPSDRFFAERPEGSVSTLKIQRTQQEDSAVYLCASSSVQGSYEQYFGPGTRLTVT.

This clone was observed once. CDR3 sequence (DNA): TGTGCCAGTAGTATAGTTGGCGGGAGATCCTACAATGAGCAGTTCTTC. It specifies CASSIVGGRSYNEQFF. This sequence joins TRBV19 and TRBJ2-1, with 7 bases identical to TRBD2. The J segment lost 1 base and the V segment lost 1 base, leaving 4 bases of the junction unmatched. The CDR3 has 16 amino acids. In germline, CDR1 is LNHDA, CDR2 SQIVND (reference sequence).

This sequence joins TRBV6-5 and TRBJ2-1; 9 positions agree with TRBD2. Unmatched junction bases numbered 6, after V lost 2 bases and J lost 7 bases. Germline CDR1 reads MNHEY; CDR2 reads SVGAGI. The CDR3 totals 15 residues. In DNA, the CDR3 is TGTGCCAGCAGTTACGTAGCGGGAGAGGCGAATGAGCAGTTCTTC. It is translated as CASSYVAGEANEQFF.

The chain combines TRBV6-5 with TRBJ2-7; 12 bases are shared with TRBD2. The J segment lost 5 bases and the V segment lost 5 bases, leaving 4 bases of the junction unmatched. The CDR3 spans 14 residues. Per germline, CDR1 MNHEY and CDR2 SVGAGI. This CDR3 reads CASSGLAGLHEQYF. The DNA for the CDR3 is TGTGCCAGCAGTGGACTAGCGGGACTCCACGAGCAGTACTTC.

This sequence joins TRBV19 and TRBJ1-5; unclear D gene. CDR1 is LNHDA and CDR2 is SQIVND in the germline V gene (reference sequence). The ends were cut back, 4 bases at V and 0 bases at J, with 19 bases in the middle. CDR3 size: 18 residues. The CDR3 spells CASSKWDQSPISNQPQHF. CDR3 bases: TGTGCCAGTAGTAAATGGGATCAGAGCCCAATTAGCAATCAGCCCCAGCATTTT.

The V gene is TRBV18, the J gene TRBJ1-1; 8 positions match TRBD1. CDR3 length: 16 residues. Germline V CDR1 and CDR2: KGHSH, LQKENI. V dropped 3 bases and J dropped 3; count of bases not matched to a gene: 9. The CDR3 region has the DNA TGTGCCAGCTCACCGTCCCGGGGACAGGCTTACACTGAAGCTTTCTTT. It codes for CASSPSRGQAYTEAFF. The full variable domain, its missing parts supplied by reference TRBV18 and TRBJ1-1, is NAGVMQNPRHLVRRRGQEARLRCSPMKGHSHVYWYRQLPEEGLKFMVYLQKENIIDESGMPKERFSAEFPKEGPSILRIQQVVRGDSAAYFCASSPSRGQAYTEAFFGQGTRLTVV.

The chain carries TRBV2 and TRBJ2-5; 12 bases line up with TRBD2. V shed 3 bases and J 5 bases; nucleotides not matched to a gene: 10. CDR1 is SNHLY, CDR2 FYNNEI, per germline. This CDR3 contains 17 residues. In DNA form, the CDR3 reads TGTGCCAGCAGTGATAGGGCTAGCGGGAGGGCCGGGGAGACCCAGTACTTC. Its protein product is CASSDRASGRAGETQYF.

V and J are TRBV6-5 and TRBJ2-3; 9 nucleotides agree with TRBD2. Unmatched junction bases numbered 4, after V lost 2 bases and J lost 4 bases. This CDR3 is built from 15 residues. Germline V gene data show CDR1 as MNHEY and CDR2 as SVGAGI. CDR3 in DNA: TGTGCCAGCAGTTACGGGACTAGCACCGCAGATACGCAGTATTTT. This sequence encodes CASSYGTSTADTQYF.

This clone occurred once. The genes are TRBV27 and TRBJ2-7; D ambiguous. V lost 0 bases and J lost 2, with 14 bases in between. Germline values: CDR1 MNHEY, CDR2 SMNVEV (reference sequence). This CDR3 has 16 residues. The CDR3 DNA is TGTGCCAGCAGTTTATCGATAAGGGCTGTACCCTACGAGCAGTACTTC. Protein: CASSLSIRAVPYEQYF.

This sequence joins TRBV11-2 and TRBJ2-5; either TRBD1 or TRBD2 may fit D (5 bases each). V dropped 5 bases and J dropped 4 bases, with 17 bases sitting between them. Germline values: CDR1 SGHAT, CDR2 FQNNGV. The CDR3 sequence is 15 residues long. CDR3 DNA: TGTGCCAGCAGCCTTCCCCGGGACGGAGTAGAGACCCAGTACTTC. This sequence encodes CASSLPRDGVETQYF.

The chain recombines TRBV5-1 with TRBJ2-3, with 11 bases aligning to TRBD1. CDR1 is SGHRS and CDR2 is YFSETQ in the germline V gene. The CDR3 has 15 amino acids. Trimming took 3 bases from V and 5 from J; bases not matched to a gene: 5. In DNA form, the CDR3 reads TGCGCCAGCAGCTCGGACAGGGGGCTAGGAGATACGCAGTATTTT. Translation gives CASSSDRGLGDTQYF.

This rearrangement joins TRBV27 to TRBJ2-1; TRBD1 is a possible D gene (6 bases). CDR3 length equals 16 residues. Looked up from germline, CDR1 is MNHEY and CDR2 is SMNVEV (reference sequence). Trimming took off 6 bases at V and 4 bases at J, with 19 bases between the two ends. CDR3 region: CASSLKGVLGYNEQFF. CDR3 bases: TGTGCCAGCAGCCTGAAGGGGGTCTTAGGGTACAATGAGCAGTTCTTC.

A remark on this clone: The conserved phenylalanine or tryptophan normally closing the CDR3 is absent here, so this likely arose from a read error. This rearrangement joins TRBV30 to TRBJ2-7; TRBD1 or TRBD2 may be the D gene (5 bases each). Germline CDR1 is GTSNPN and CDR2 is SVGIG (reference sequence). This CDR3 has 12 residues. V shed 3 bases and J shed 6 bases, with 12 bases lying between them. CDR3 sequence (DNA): TGTGCCTGGAGGTCGGGGCAGCGCGAGCAGTACTCC. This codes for CAWRSGQREQYS.